This T cell receptor (beta chain) was captured in a study of post-analysis software for immune sequencing data. Background on the study: Disease courses included relapsing-remitting, secondary progressive and progressive-relapsing multiple sclerosis.

This clonotype has just a few counts. As yet, its antigen is unknown. Study-level points and caveats: In patients, TRBV5-6, TRBV5-1 and TRBV20-1 belonged to roughly 5 TRBV segments found more frequently than in controls. Strong co-clustering by F measure was seen for same-batch samples. Significantly lower normalized Chao1 diversity was found in patients with multiple sclerosis relative to controls.

The V and J ends lost 7 bases and 8 bases respectively, with 22 bases between them. Germline-derived CDR1 and CDR2 are SGHRS and YFSETQ. The CDR3 extends over 15 amino acids. The TCR beta cDNA libraries contained unique molecular identifiers. TCRdb independently ran MiXCR on the PCR reads; one entry per CDR3 protein. The sample holds about 500,000 distinct CDR3 sequences, 40% to 55% seen once. This receptor was identified in a girl between 10 and 17 years old with multiple sclerosis. The rearrangement uses TRBV5-1 and TRBJ2-1, with D possibly being TRBD1 or TRBD2 (5 bases each). The specimen was blood. The CDR3 nucleotides are TGCGCCAGCGTCCACAGTCCGGGACCACGGGATGAGCAGTTCTTC. The encoded protein is CASVHSPGPRDEQFF.